One sample yielded the 21 T cell receptor beta chains listed below, sequenced in a study of CD8 T cells in Susac syndrome. When the RNA was reverse transcribed, random hexamers were used with an input of about 0.45 to 1 ug. TCRdb recomputed calls from the immunoSEQ multiplex PCR reads with MiXCR, one row per CDR3 protein. Of about 180,000 distinct CDR3 sequences listed, 95% are singletons. The sample taken for sequencing was CD4+ T cells from PBMCs. The source of these receptors is a human donor with multiple sclerosis.

This clonotype was observed once. The chain has TRBV30 and TRBJ1-1; D is undetermined. Germline V CDR1 and CDR2: GTSNPN, SVGIG (reference sequence). Trimming took 0 bases from V and 1 from J, leaving 12 bases between them. The CDR3 contains 15 residues. The CDR3 DNA is TGTGCCTGGAGTGTATTCGGACCGGGGAACACTGAAGCTTTCTTT. Its protein product is CAWSVFGPGNTEAFF.

The V and J genes are TRBV30 and TRBJ1-1; tentative D call: TRBD1 (5 bases). The germline gives CDR1 GTSNPN, CDR2 SVGIG (reference sequence). The CDR3 has 11 residues. V was trimmed by 5 bases and J by 4 bases, leaving 8 bases between them. The CDR3 nucleotides are TGTGCCTGGGGGGCGCGCACTGAAGCTTTCTTT. Its protein product is CAWGARTEAFF.

CDR3: CASSVRVDEQFF. CDR3 nucleotide sequence: TGTGCCAGCAGCGTAAGGGTAGATGAGCAGTTCTTC. The chain is built from TRBV9 and TRBJ2-1; no clear D. The germline V and J ends were trimmed by 1 base and 8 bases, with 7 bases remaining between them. This CDR3 region has 12 residues. Germline CDR1 SGDLS, CDR2 YYNGEE.

The chain links TRBV5-1 to TRBJ2-7, with 8 bases matching TRBD1. The CDR3 extends over 15 amino acids. Looked up from germline, CDR1 is SGHRS and CDR2 is YFSETQ. V trimming: 0 bases; J trimming: 4 bases; junction bases outside the gene matches: 6. In DNA, the CDR3 is TGCGCCAGCAGCTTGGCAGGGCAGGGGGCTTACGAGCAGTACTTC. Translated: CASSLAGQGAYEQYF.

The table lists this clonotype with a count of one. The chain has TRBV19 and TRBJ2-5; D might be TRBD2 (5 bases). The CDR3 is 13 amino acids. Germline V gene sequence: CDR1 LNHDA, CDR2 SQIVND (reference sequence). V lost 4 bases and J lost 5, with 11 bases in between. The CDR3: CASSKRVDETQYF. The DNA for the CDR3 is TGTGCCAGTAGTAAGAGGGTGGACGAGACCCAGTACTTC.

The chain carries TRBV29-1 and TRBJ1-2; D ambiguous. With 3 bases removed from V and 8 bases from J, the gap between germline ends came to 10 bases. The CDR3 loop spans 11 amino acids. Germline values: CDR1 SQVTM, CDR2 ANQGSEA. The CDR3 region has the DNA TGCAGCGTTGACCCCCTCCAGGGCTACACCTTC. Its translation is CSVDPLQGYTF.

The V gene is TRBV12-3 or TRBV12-4, the J gene TRBJ1-5, with D possibly matching TRBD1 (5 bases). Between the trimmed V and J ends, which lost 5 bases and 3 bases, there was a span of 17 bases. The CDR3 contains 16 residues. The CDR3 is CASSNGDVSPNQPQHF. The DNA of the CDR3 is TGTGCCAGCAGTAATGGGGACGTCTCTCCCAATCAGCCCCAGCATTTT.

V and J are TRBV20-1 and TRBJ1-2; 7 bases are shared with TRBD1. The CDR3 has 13 amino acids. Germline CDR1 reads DFQATT; CDR2 reads SNEGSKA (reference sequence). The V gene end was trimmed by 6 bases and the J gene end by 7 bases; junction bases not matched to a gene: 11. CDR3 amino acids: CSAGTAGIFGYTF. The CDR3 DNA reads TGCAGTGCGGGGACAGCGGGCATTTTTGGCTACACCTTC.

V is TRBV15 and J is TRBJ2-2; perhaps TRBD2 as D (6 bases). Germline CDR1 and CDR2: LNHNV and YYDKDF (reference sequence). Trimming removed 0 bases at V and 3 bases at J, with 14 bases between. The length of the CDR3 is 17 residues. The DNA for the CDR3 is TGTGCCACCAGCAGAGATTTAACGGGGGTGGACACCGGGGAGCTGTTTTTT. It specifies CATSRDLTGVDTGELFF.

The genes are TRBV20-1 and TRBJ1-1, with D unresolved. V lost 3 bases to trimming and J lost 1 base, with 9 bases between them. CDR1 DFQATT and CDR2 SNEGSKA come from the germline V gene (reference sequence). This CDR3 has 13 residues. The CDR3, as DNA: TGCAGTGCTAGCCGTGCGTCGAACACTGAAGCTTTCTTT. Translated, it gives CSASRASNTEAFF.

This clonotype was detected only a few times. This chain uses TRBV29-1 with TRBJ2-7; no clear D gene. Germline loops: CDR1 SQVTM, CDR2 ANQGSEA. The CDR3 length is 12 residues. The ends were cut back, 3 bases at V and 5 bases at J, with 11 bases in the middle. In DNA form, the CDR3 reads TGCAGCGTTGAGGGGTCGGTGAACGAGCAGTACTTC. It codes for CSVEGSVNEQYF.

V usage is TRBV5-1 and J usage is TRBJ2-3; D might be TRBD1 (5 bases). V shed 0 bases and J shed 9 bases, with 8 bases lying between them. CDR1 and CDR2 (germline): SGHRS, YFSETQ. This CDR3 is built from 12 residues. CDR3: CASSLDRSTQYF. The CDR3 DNA reads TGCGCCAGCAGCTTGGACAGGTCGACGCAGTATTTT.

This clonotype was picked up one time. V is TRBV27 and J is TRBJ1-6; D is unresolved. V was pared by 1 base and J by 7 bases, with 5 bases between. The germline V gene encodes CDR1 MNHEY and CDR2 SMNVEV (reference sequence). The CDR3 runs 13 residues. CDR3: CASSLLRNSPLHF. The CDR3 DNA is TGTGCCAGCAGTTTATTGAGAAATTCACCCCTCCACTTT.

This chain joins TRBV2 and TRBJ2-1; unclear D gene. CDR1 is SNHLY and CDR2 is FYNNEI in the germline V gene. Trimming left V 6 bases short and J 7 bases short, with 13 bases between. This CDR3 region has 13 residues. The CDR3 is CASRTQTRNEQFF. CDR3 coding DNA: TGTGCCAGCAGGACACAAACAAGGAATGAGCAGTTCTTC.

This clonotype was seen only a few times. The CDR3, as DNA: TGTGCCAGCAGTTTGGGTGGCGGGAACTATGGCTACACCTTC. Translating gives CASSLGGGNYGYTF. The chain is built from TRBV12-3 or TRBV12-4 and TRBJ1-2; D remains ambiguous. The CDR3 loop spans 14 amino acids. V lost 3 bases and J 2 bases, leaving 10 bases between the germline ends.

The genes are TRBV30 and TRBJ1-3, with a weak D call TRBD1 (5 bases). From germline, CDR1 is GTSNPN and CDR2 SVGIG (reference sequence). V was shortened by 1 base and J by 9 bases, with 16 bases between the two germline ends. This CDR3 spans 14 amino acids. The DNA of the CDR3 is TGTGCCTGGAGTGAGAGTATTCAGGGAGGCACCATATATTTT. This gives the protein CAWSESIQGGTIYF. The full variable domain, its missing parts supplied by reference TRBV30 and TRBJ1-3, is SQTIHQWPATLVQPVGSPLSLECTVEGTSNPNLYWYRQAAGRGLQLLFYSVGIGQISSEVPQNLSASRPQDRQFILSSKKLLLSDSGFYLCAWSESIQGGTIYFGEGSWLTVV.

This chain uses TRBV5-4 with TRBJ1-6, with TRBD1 identical over 7 bases. The CDR3 is made up of 15 amino acids. Trimming removed 5 bases from V and 0 bases from J; junction bases left unmatched: 2. CDR1 and CDR2 (germline): SGHNT, YYREEE (reference sequence). The CDR3 DNA is TGTGCCAGCAGTTGGGACAGCTCCTATAATTCACCCCTCCACTTT. Amino acid sequence: CASSWDSSYNSPLHF. Combining the CDR3 with reference TRBV5-4 and TRBJ1-6 gives the whole variable domain ETGVTQSPTHLIKTRGQQVTLRCSSQSGHNTVSWYQQALGQGPQFIFQYYREEENGRGNFPPRFSGLQFPNYSSELNVNALELDDSALYLCASSWDSSYNSPLHFGNGTRLTVT.

This chain connects TRBV20-1 to TRBJ2-5; D is possibly TRBD1 or TRBD2 (5 bases each). V lost 1 base, J lost 7 bases, and 10 bases lay in between. This CDR3 has 12 residues. Germline values: CDR1 DFQATT, CDR2 SNEGSKA (reference sequence). CDR3 loop: CSARVTGGTQYF. The CDR3 DNA is TGCAGTGCTAGAGTCACTGGGGGGACCCAGTACTTC.

The chain has TRBV5-6 and TRBJ1-5; D is perhaps TRBD1 (5 bases). Trimming cost V 3 bases and J 3 bases, with 19 bases left between them. The CDR3 has 17 amino acids. The germline gives CDR1 SGHDT, CDR2 YYEEEE. The chain's CDR3 is CASSWGGQNPSNQPQHF. As DNA, the CDR3 is TGTGCCAGCAGCTGGGGCGGGCAGAACCCTTCCAATCAGCCCCAGCATTTT.

The CDR3 DNA follows: TGTGCCAGCAGCCAAGAGGGACAGGGCAGAAACATTCAGTACTTC. It yields the protein CASSQEGQGRNIQYF. This sequence joins TRBV3-1 and TRBJ2-4; TRBD1 aligns across 9 bases. The germline CDR1 and CDR2 sequences are LGHDT and YNNKEL (reference sequence). The CDR3 has 15 amino acids. Germline trimming cut 0 bases from V and 6 bases from J; bases unmatched to any gene: 3. The variable domain in full, completed from reference TRBV3-1 and TRBJ2-4, reads DTAVSQTPKYLVTQMGNDKSIKCEQNLGHDTMYWYKQDSKKFLKIMFSYNNKELIINETVPNRFSPKSPDKAHLNLHINSLELGDSAVYFCASSQEGQGRNIQYFGAGTRLSVL.

This chain uses TRBV30 with TRBJ1-5, with a tentative D call TRBD1 (5 bases). Germline V lookup: CDR1 GTSNPN, CDR2 SVGIG (reference sequence). The V and J ends lost 0 bases and 9 bases respectively, with 12 bases between them. This CDR3 region has 13 residues. CDR3 DNA sequence: TGTGCCTGGAGTGTCCCAGGGTTTTGGCCCCAGCATTTT. This encodes CAWSVPGFWPQHF.